The 32 T cell receptor delta chains below were found in one sample sequenced in a study of γδ T cells in repeated Plasmodium falciparum infection. TCRdb reprocessed the multiplex PCR reads using CATT. The sample yields tens of thousands of delta-chain clones, less than 1% seen once. Gammadelta T cells were flow-sorted from PBMC into Vgamma9/Vdelta2+ and Vdelta2-negative populations for bulk analysis. The sample comprised gamma-delta T cells from blood. These receptor sequences come from a pool of human donors (malaria-infected and uninfected, not separated).

This clone has ten or more counts. TCRdb lists the protein of a much larger clone for this DNA, which differs at residue 17, so this is likely a read error; the protein given here is translated from the DNA itself. The rearrangement joins TRDV1 to TRDJ1; D might be TRDD3 (6 bases). Germline V gives CDR1 TSWWSYY, CDR2 QGS. The CDR3 runs to 18 residues. The chain's CDR3 is CALGEWGSDPVYTDKLTF. CDR3 sequence (DNA): TGTGCTCTTGGGGAATGGGGATCGGATCCCGTGTACACCGATAAACTCACCTTT.

To note about this clone: The protein in TCRdb stems from a much larger clone and differs at residue 15 from this DNA's translation, likely a read error; here the protein is translated from the DNA. The J gene is TRDJ1, the V gene TRDV1; the match to TRDD3 covers 7 bases. TCRdb lists no J gene, so it was determined here by aligning the DNA to germline. This CDR3 comprises 18 residues. Looked up from germline, CDR1 is TSWWSYY and CDR2 is QGS. CDR3 in DNA: TGTGCTCTTGGGGAGTACCCGGGGATATCCAATTACACCGATAGACTCATCTTT. Residues: CALGEYPGISNYTDRLIF.

In this sample, this clone turned up a few times. The protein that TCRdb holds for this DNA derives from a much larger clone and differs from the translated DNA at residue 14, which likely indicates a read error; the protein shown here is translated from the DNA. Called V gene: TRDV2; the J gene was not called; no DNA check was done on the table's D call, TRDD3. From germline, CDR1 is GEAIGNYY and CDR2 EKD. The CDR3 sequence is 16 residues long. The CDR3 loop reads CACDPLLGDYSDKPIF. The CDR3 DNA follows: TGTGCCTGTGACCCGTTACTGGGGGATTACAGTGATAAACCCATCTTT.

There are many counts of this clone. This DNA's translation differs at residue 10 from TCRdb's protein, which comes from a much larger clone; a read error is likely, and the protein shown is translated from the DNA. This sequence joins TRDV1 and TRDJ1; 11 bases agree with TRDD3. CDR3 length: 21 residues. V shed 3 bases and J 3 bases; nucleotides not matched to a gene: 21. Per germline, CDR1 TSWWSYY and CDR2 QGS. In DNA form, the CDR3 reads TGTGCTCTTGGGGACCGGCCTTCTCGCCGCTGGGGGATACCCATGGCCGATAAACTCATCTTT. Protein sequence: CALGDRPSRRWGIPMADKLIF.

Many counts were recorded for this clone. This is likely an artifact of a read error, given a far larger clone one base away. In the same sample, other DNA sequences code for this CDR3. The rearrangement uses TRDV1 and TRDJ2; D might be TRDD2 (5 bases). TCRdb gives no J gene; it was assigned here by matching the DNA to germline. With 9 bases removed from V and 4 bases from J, the gap between germline ends came to 18 bases. The CDR3 has 15 residues. CDR1 and CDR2 (germline): TSWWSYY, QGS. CDR3 loop: CALTYEGISTAQLFF. The CDR3 DNA follows: TGTGCTCTGACCTACGAAGGAATATCGACAGCACAACTCTTCTTT.

This clone came up many times. The protein given by TCRdb reflects a much larger clone and differs at residue 13 from this DNA's translation, likely from a read error; the protein shown is the DNA's translation. The chain uses TRDV2 and TRDJ1; 10 nucleotides agree with TRDD3. The CDR3 length is 15 residues. Per germline, CDR1 GEAIGNYY and CDR2 EKD. CDR3 region: CACDTGMGDTDKPIF. In DNA form, the CDR3 reads TGTGCCTGTGACACCGGGATGGGGGATACCGATAAACCCATCTTT.

As for this clone: TCRdb attributes to this sequence the protein of a much larger clone, which differs from the DNA translation at residue 9; a read error is likely, and the protein displayed is translated from the DNA. The CDR3 protein is CACDTEYWEIHLGTDKLIF. In DNA, the CDR3 is TGTGCCTGTGACACCGAGTACTGGGAGATACACTTGGGCACCGATAAACTCATCTTT. The chain uses TRDV2 and TRDJ1; tentatively, D is TRDD3 (6 bases). The J gene, absent from TCRdb, was called here by matching the DNA to germline. The CDR3 is 19 residues long. Germline CDR1 and CDR2: GEAIGNYY and EKD. Trimming left V 0 bases short and J 1 base short, with 23 bases between.

This clone was seen a handful of times. TCRdb pairs this DNA with a much larger clone's protein that differs at residue 4, likely a read error; the protein shown was translated from the DNA. The CDR3 DNA reads as TGTGCTCTTGTGGTCCGTTGGGCCCCGGATGTACAGGCCGATAAACTCATCTTT. This gives the protein CALVVRWAPDVQADKLIF. The genes are TRDV1 and TRDJ1; D is unresolved. The J gene is not listed in TCRdb, so it was assigned here from a DNA match to germline. The CDR3 extends over 18 amino acids. V gave up 7 bases and J gave up 3 bases, with 27 bases separating them. Germline V gene lookup returns CDR1 TSWWSYY and CDR2 QGS.

This clone has a handful of counts. A read error likely explains this, since a far larger clone differs by one base. This CDR3 is also generated by other DNA sequences in the sample. This chain uses TRDV2 with TRDJ1, with D perhaps TRDD2 (5 bases). The J gene, not given by TCRdb, was assigned here from a germline match of the nucleotide sequence. In germline, CDR1 is GEAIGNYY, CDR2 EKD. CDR3 size: 13 residues. Trimming removed 2 bases from V and 1 base from J, with 7 bases in between. The CDR3 loop reads CACDSPSTDKLIF. CDR3 nucleotide sequence: TGTGCCTGTGACAGTCCTTCCACCGATAAACTCATCTTT.

On this clone: The mismatch at residue 16 between this DNA's translation and the TCRdb protein of a much larger clone likely reflects a read error; the protein shown is translated from the DNA. V is TRDV2 and J is TRDJ1; tentatively, D is TRDD3 (6 bases). The J gene is absent in TCRdb and was assigned here via DNA matching to germline. Trimming left V 3 bases short and J 0 bases short, with 34 bases between. CDR1 is GEAIGNYY, CDR2 EKD, per germline. The CDR3 runs 22 residues. The CDR3 spells CACDPILAGDPSRVFNTDKLIF. The CDR3 DNA is TGTGCCTGTGACCCCATTTTGGCTGGGGACCCTAGTAGGGTCTTCAACACCGATAAACTCATCTTT.

As for this clone: TCRdb attributes to this sequence the protein of a much larger clone, which differs from the DNA translation at residue 5; a read error is likely, and the protein displayed is translated from the DNA. This chain uses TRDV2 with TRDJ1; weak D call: TRDD3 (6 bases). Here the J gene was assigned by germline matching of the DNA, as TCRdb has none. Germline values: CDR1 GEAIGNYY, CDR2 EKD. V was clipped by 2 bases and J by 0 bases, with 21 bases between them. This CDR3 is built from 18 residues. Written as DNA, the CDR3 is TGTGCCTGTGACATCCTGGGGATTTCTGTGGGGTACACCGATAAACTCATCTTT. Translating it yields CACDILGISVGYTDKLIF.

This clone came up a few times. This likely reflects a read error, since a far larger clone is one base away. The sample carries other DNA sequences with the same CDR3. The CDR3 protein is CACDTGGYASTDKLIF. As DNA, the CDR3 is TGTGCCTGTGACACTGGGGGATATGCCTCCACCGATAAACTCATCTTT. The gene calls are TRDV2 and TRDJ1, with 9 bases matching TRDD3. TCRdb carries no J gene annotation; the J gene was assigned here by matching the DNA with germline. Losses at the gene ends were 1 base for V and 1 base for J; bases not matched to a gene: 6. This CDR3 has 16 amino acids. Germline loops: CDR1 GEAIGNYY, CDR2 EKD.

This clone was recorded a few times. A read error likely explains this, since a far larger clone differs by one base. The same CDR3 can be traced to other DNA sequences in this sample. The chain is built from TRDV1 and TRDJ1, with 13 bases aligning to TRDD3. The J gene, missing from TCRdb, was assigned here through DNA to germline matching. The CDR3 runs to 25 residues. Germline V gene sequence: CDR1 TSWWSYY, CDR2 QGS. With 5 bases clipped from V and 0 bases from J, the junction kept 30 bases outside the gene matches. This CDR3 reads CALGSLPRGLTGGYAFPPYTDKLIF. The CDR3 DNA is TGTGCTCTTGGGAGCCTTCCGCGAGGCCTTACTGGGGGATACGCGTTCCCCCCGTACACCGATAAACTCATCTTT.

To note about this clone: A far larger clone is only one base removed, so a read error is likely. The sample contains more than one DNA sequence encoding this CDR3. The CDR3 loop is CALGELPLGFTSTGASSWDTRQMFF. For the CDR3, the DNA is TGTGCCCTTGGGGAACTGCCCCTAGGGTTCACCTCTACTGGGGCAAGCTCCTGGGACACCCGACAGATGTTTTTC. The chain is built from TRDV1 and TRDJ3; 7 bases fit TRDD3. As TCRdb names no J gene, one was assigned here on the basis of a DNA match to germline. The CDR3 extends over 25 amino acids. CDR1 is TSWWSYY, CDR2 QGS, per germline.

A remark on this clone: With a far larger clone one base away, a read error is the likely cause. This sample includes further DNA sequences coding for the same CDR3. The V and J genes are TRDV1 and TRDJ1; D possibly corresponds to TRDD3 (6 bases). Per the germline V gene, CDR1 is TSWWSYY and CDR2 is QGS. V was pared by 1 base and J by 2 bases, with 23 bases between. This CDR3 comprises 19 residues. The CDR3 DNA sequence: TGTGCTCTTGGGGAACATTACGTCTCGGGGGACATTGATACCGATAAACTCATCTTT. Translating gives CALGEHYVSGDIDTDKLIF.

In this sample, this clone turned up a few times. TCRdb assigns this DNA the protein of a much larger clone, which departs from its translation at residue 7; this likely reflects a read error, and the protein shown comes from translating the DNA. The gene calls are TRDV1 and TRDJ1, with D unresolved. TCRdb does not report a J gene; here it was assigned by matching the DNA to germline references. Trimming shortened V by 2 bases and J by 10 bases, and 14 bases separated the two germline ends. The CDR3 length is 13 residues. Germline V gene lookup returns CDR1 TSWWSYY and CDR2 QGS. As DNA, the CDR3 is TGTGCTCTTGGGGAAGGGGCACGGGGTTTACTCATCTTT. It translates to CALGEGARGLLIF.

As to this clone: TCRdb shows a much larger clone's protein in place of this DNA's translation, and the two differ at residue 3, likely through a read error; the protein shown is translated from the DNA. The chain recombines TRDV2 with TRDJ3; no definite D call. The J gene is absent in TCRdb and was assigned here via DNA matching to germline. The CDR3 spans 18 residues. CDR1 and CDR2 from the germline V gene are GEAIGNYY and EKD. CDR3 nucleotide sequence: TGTGCCCGTGACACCGTCACGCCAGGGGCCAGGGACACCCGACAGATGTTTTTC. Amino acids: CARDTVTPGARDTRQMFF.

This clone was picked up a small number of times. A far larger clone is off by one base, so a read error is likely. This sample also contains other DNA sequences that code for the same CDR3. The rearrangement uses TRDV1 and TRDJ1; D ambiguous. Here the J gene came from matching the DNA to germline, since TCRdb omits it. V gave up 3 bases and J gave up 1 base, with 27 bases separating them. This CDR3 has 20 residues. Per the germline V gene, CDR1 is TSWWSYY and CDR2 is QGS. The CDR3, as DNA: TGTGCTCTTGGGGAGCGGGGCGATAGCCCTCGCCGACGTTTCACCGATAAACTCATCTTT. Protein: CALGERGDSPRRRFTDKLIF.

This clone was observed many times. TCRdb's entry gives the protein of a much larger clone, which mismatches this DNA's translation at residue 15, likely from a read error; the protein reported here is translated from the DNA. The DNA for the CDR3 is TGTGCCTGTGACACCAATTTTCCGGGGGATACGACTCCGTACGCCGATAAACTCATCTTT. Protein product: CACDTNFPGDTTPYADKLIF. V usage is TRDV2 and J usage is TRDJ1, with TRDD3 matching over 10 bases. V dropped 0 bases and J dropped 3; count of bases not matched to a gene: 18. Germline lookup yields CDR1 GEAIGNYY and CDR2 EKD. This CDR3 spans 20 amino acids.

This clone was seen more than once but under ten times. The translation of this DNA and the TCRdb protein of a much larger clone differ at residue 5, probably owing to a read error; the protein shown here is translated from the DNA. The V gene is TRDV2, the J gene TRDJ1, with 8 bases identical to TRDD3. Per germline, CDR1 GEAIGNYY and CDR2 EKD. V trimming: 3 bases; J trimming: 2 bases; junction bases outside the gene matches: 16. This CDR3 is built from 18 residues. CDR3 nucleotides: TGTGCCTGTGACCCCGTGGGGGATGGGGCCCCACGAACCGATAAACTCATCTTT. Its translation: CACDPVGDGAPRTDKLIF.

This clone was observed a handful of times. The mismatch at residue 6 between this DNA's translation and the TCRdb protein of a much larger clone likely reflects a read error; the protein shown is translated from the DNA. The chain links TRDV1 to TRDJ1; the D gene is possibly TRDD2 (5 bases). This CDR3 is built from 19 residues. V shed 4 bases and J shed 3 bases, with 27 bases lying between them. Germline assignment: CDR1 TSWWSYY and CDR2 QGS. CDR3 coding DNA: TGTGCTCTTGGGGCCTGCCCTCCTCCCGGTCCTTCGTACGCCGATAAACTCATCTTT. Protein product: CALGACPPPGPSYADKLIF.

This clone has only a few counts. TCRdb pairs this DNA with a much larger clone's protein that differs at residue 13, likely a read error; the protein shown was translated from the DNA. The rearrangement joins TRDV2 to TRDJ1; 9 nucleotides align to TRDD3. The J gene, not given by TCRdb, was assigned here from a germline match of the nucleotide sequence. Germline V gives CDR1 GEAIGNYY, CDR2 EKD. The CDR3 totals 16 residues. CDR3 sequence reads: CACTGGYSRGTDRLIF. CDR3 coding DNA: TGTGCCTGTACCGGGGGATACAGTAGAGGAACCGATAGACTCATCTTT.

A note on this clone: A read error likely explains why the TCRdb protein, taken from a much larger clone, differs from this DNA's translation at residue 13; the protein shown is translated from the DNA. This chain links TRDV2 with TRDJ3; 12 nucleotides match TRDD3. The J gene, missing from TCRdb, was assigned here through DNA to germline matching. The CDR3 contains 18 residues. CDR1 is GEAIGNYY and CDR2 is EKD in the germline V gene. The CDR3 nucleotides read TGTGCCTGTGACTCGTACTGGGGGATACCCTGGGACGCCCGACAGATGTTTTTC. Translating it yields CACDSYWGIPWDARQMFF.

A word on this clone: TCRdb lists the protein of a much larger clone for this DNA, which differs at residue 3, so this is likely a read error; the protein given here is translated from the DNA itself. The rearrangement links TRDV2 to TRDJ1; 7 bases align to TRDD3. TCRdb carries no J gene annotation; the J gene was assigned here by matching the DNA with germline. CDR3 length: 19 residues. Germline V gene lookup returns CDR1 GEAIGNYY and CDR2 EKD. The CDR3 here is CARDLLATGENEEAGKLIF. The CDR3 bases are TGTGCCCGTGACCTTCTCGCTACTGGGGAGAATGAAGAGGCCGGTAAACTCATCTTT.

The table lists this clone with many counts. The chain is built from TRDV1 and TRDJ2; 11 nucleotides line up with TRDD3. Germline CDR1 and CDR2: TSWWSYY and QGS. With V trimmed by 2 bases and J by 6 bases, 26 bases remained unmatched. The CDR3 is made up of 23 amino acids. CDR3 amino acids: CALGENPPLPPVSGGYRAAQLFF. CDR3 bases: TGTGCTCTTGGGGAAAATCCGCCCCTTCCCCCGGTATCTGGGGGATACCGAGCAGCACAACTCTTCTTT.

The sample holds a few counts of this clone. A far larger clone is off by one base, so a read error is likely. At the DNA level, this CDR3 is encoded by other sequences in the same sample as well. V gene TRDV2 combines with J gene TRDJ1, with a weak D call TRDD2 (9 bases). Because TCRdb records no J gene, it was assigned here through a match of the DNA to germline. The CDR3 extends over 24 amino acids. Germline CDR1 is GEAIGNYY and CDR2 is EKD. Trimming cost V 0 bases and J 1 base, with 38 bases left between them. The CDR3 DNA reads TGTGCCTGTGACACCGTGAAGCTTGGCCTTCCTACAGGAACTGGGGGTTCTCTCACCGATAAACTCATCTTT. Its translation: CACDTVKLGLPTGTGGSLTDKLIF.

This clone was counted between two and nine times. The TCRdb protein, from a much larger clone, departs from this DNA's translation at residue 10, likely by read error; the protein shown derives from the DNA. The chain carries TRDV2 and TRDJ3, with TRDD3 identical over 10 bases. J was trimmed by 2 bases and V by 3 bases; bases with no gene match: 9. The CDR3 sequence is 19 residues long. Per the germline V gene, CDR1 is GEAIGNYY and CDR2 is EKD. CDR3 nucleotide sequence: TGTGCCTGTGACCCTGGGGGATATCAGGTTGCCTGGGACACCCGACAGATGTTTTTC. It is translated as CACDPGGYQVAWDTRQMFF.

Worth noting for this clone: With only one base between it and a far larger clone, this is likely a read error. Distinct nucleotide sequences in the sample also encode this CDR3. TRDV2 is the V gene, and the J gene was not called; TRDD3 is taken as the D call from the table, unchecked against the DNA. From germline, CDR1 is GEAIGNYY and CDR2 EKD. This CDR3 has 16 residues. CDR3 sequence (DNA): TGTGCCTGTGTCTCAACGGGGGGGACGTACACCGATAAGCTCATCTTT. Encoded protein: CACVSTGGTYTDKLIF.

Notes on this clone: TCRdb's protein for this DNA is that of a much larger clone and differs from the translation at residue 10, likely a read error; the protein shown is the DNA translation. The J gene is TRDJ1, the V gene TRDV2; D is perhaps TRDD3 (6 bases). The length of the CDR3 is 18 residues. V lost 1 base and J 0 bases, leaving 20 bases between the germline ends. CDR1 is GEAIGNYY and CDR2 is EKD in the germline V gene. The CDR3 region has the DNA TGTGCCTGTGACACACGTATTGGGGGCCACGCCTACACCGATAAACTCATCTTT. Its translation is CACDTRIGGHAYTDKLIF.

Turning to this clone: Only one base separates this from a far larger clonotype, so it likely reflects a read error. This CDR3 is also generated by other DNA sequences in the sample. CDR3 in amino acids: CALGEQSRWLGSYWGLPDKLIF. Written as DNA, the CDR3 is TGTGCCCTTGGGGAACAAAGTCGATGGTTGGGTTCATACTGGGGATTACCCGATAAACTCATCTTT. The rearrangement links TRDV1 to TRDJ1; 7 bases align to TRDD3. TCRdb carries no J gene annotation; the J gene was assigned here by matching the DNA with germline. This CDR3 is built from 22 residues. Per germline, CDR1 TSWWSYY and CDR2 QGS.

To note about this clone: TCRdb assigns this DNA the protein of a much larger clone, which departs from its translation at residue 7; this likely reflects a read error, and the protein shown comes from translating the DNA. The chain joins TRDV1 to TRDJ1; no clear D. The V end was cut by 9 bases, the J end by 7 bases, with 36 bases between. CDR1 is TSWWSYY and CDR2 is QGS in the germline V gene. This CDR3 region has 19 residues. CDR3 sequence (DNA): TGTGCTCTCGCGTTCGGCGTTCCAGAAAACGGACGCCTCCGCCTTAAACTCATCTTT. Translating it yields CALAFGVPENGRLRLKLIF.

This clone was counted at least ten times. CDR3 in DNA: TGTGCCAGAAAGAACCCTACGCTGGGGGATGGAACCCTGTACACCGATAAACTCATCTTT. Amino acid sequence: CARKNPTLGDGTLYTDKLIF. This chain connects TRDV2 to TRDJ1, with 9 nucleotides matching TRDD3. The junction had 25 bases not matched to a gene; V was cut back by 9 bases and J by 0 bases. The CDR3 contains 20 residues. CDR1 is GEAIGNYY and CDR2 is EKD in the germline V gene.